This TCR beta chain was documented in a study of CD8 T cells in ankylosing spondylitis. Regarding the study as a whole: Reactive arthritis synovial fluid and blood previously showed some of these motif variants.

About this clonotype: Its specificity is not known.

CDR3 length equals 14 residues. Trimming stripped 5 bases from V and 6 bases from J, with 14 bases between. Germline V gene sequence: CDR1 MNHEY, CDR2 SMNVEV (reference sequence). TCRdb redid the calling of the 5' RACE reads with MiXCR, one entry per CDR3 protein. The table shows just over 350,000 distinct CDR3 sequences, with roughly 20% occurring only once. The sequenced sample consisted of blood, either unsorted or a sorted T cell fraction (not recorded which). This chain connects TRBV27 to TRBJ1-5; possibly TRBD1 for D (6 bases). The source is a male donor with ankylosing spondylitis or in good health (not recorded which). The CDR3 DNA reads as TGTGCCAGCAGTAGGGGGAGGGTGGGTCAGCCCCAGCATTTT. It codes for CASSRGRVGQPQHF.